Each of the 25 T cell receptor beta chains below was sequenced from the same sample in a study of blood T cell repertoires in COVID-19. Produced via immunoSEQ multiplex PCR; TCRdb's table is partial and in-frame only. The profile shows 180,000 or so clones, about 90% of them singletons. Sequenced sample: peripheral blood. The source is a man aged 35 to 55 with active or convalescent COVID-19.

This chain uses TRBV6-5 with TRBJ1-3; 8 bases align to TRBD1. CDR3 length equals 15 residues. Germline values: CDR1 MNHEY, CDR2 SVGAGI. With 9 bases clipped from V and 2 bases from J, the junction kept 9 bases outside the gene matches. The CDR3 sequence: CASLDRGRPGNTIYF. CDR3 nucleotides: TGTGCCAGTTTAGACAGGGGACGGCCTGGAAACACCATATATTTT.

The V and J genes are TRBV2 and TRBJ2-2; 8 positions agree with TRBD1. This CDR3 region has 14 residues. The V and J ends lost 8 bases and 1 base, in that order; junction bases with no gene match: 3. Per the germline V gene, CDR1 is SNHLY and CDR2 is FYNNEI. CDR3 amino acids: CASRGTGNTGELFF. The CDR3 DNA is TGTGCCAGCCGCGGGACAGGGAACACCGGGGAGCTGTTTTTT.

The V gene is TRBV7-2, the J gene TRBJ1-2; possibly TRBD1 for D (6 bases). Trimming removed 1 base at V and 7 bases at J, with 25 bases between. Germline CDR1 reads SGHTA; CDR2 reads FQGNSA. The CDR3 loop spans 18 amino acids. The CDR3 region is CASSLVPKLPPGAGGYTF. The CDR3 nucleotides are TGTGCCAGCAGCTTAGTTCCCAAACTCCCTCCAGGGGCTGGTGGCTACACCTTC.

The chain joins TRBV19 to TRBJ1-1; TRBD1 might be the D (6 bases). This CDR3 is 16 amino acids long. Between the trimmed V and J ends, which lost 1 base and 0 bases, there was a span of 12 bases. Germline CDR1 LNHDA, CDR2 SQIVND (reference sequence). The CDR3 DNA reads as TGTGCCAGTAGTATAGCCCCGGGACAAGTGAACACTGAAGCTTTCTTT. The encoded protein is CASSIAPGQVNTEAFF.

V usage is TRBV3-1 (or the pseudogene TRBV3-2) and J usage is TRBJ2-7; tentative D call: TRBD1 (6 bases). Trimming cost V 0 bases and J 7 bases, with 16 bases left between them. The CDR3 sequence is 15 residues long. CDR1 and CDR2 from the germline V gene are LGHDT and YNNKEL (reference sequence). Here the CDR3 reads CASSQEGASTREQYF. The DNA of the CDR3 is TGTGCCAGCAGCCAAGAGGGGGCTTCCACTAGAGAGCAGTACTTC.

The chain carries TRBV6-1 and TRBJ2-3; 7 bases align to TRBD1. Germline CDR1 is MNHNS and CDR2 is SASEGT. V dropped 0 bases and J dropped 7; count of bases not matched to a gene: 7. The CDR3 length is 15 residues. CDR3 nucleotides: TGTGCCAGCAGTGAAGCAACAGGGGTTAGAAATACGCAGTATTTT. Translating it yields CASSEATGVRNTQYF.

CDR3 nucleotides: TGTGCCAGCAGCTTAGTGGCTTTGGGACAGGCCTACGAGCAGTACTTC. This codes for CASSLVALGQAYEQYF. J is TRBJ2-7 and V is TRBV7-9, with 8 bases lining up with TRBD1. J lost 2 bases, V lost 1 base, and 7 bases had no gene match. The CDR3 runs 16 residues. Germline CDR1 SEHNR, CDR2 FQNEAQ (reference sequence).

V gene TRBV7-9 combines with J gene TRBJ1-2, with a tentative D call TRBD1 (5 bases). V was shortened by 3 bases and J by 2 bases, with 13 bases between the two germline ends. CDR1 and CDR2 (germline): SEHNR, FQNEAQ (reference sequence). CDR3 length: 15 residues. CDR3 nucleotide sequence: TGTGCCAGCAGCTTTAGGGGACTGATGAACTATGGCTACACCTTC. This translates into CASSFRGLMNYGYTF. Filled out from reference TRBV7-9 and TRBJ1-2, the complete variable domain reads DTGVSQNPRHKITKRGQNVTFRCDPISEHNRLYWYRQTLGQGPEFLTYFQNEAQLEKSRLLSDRFSAERPKGSFSTLEIQRTEQGDSAMYLCASSFRGLMNYGYTFGSGTRLTVV.

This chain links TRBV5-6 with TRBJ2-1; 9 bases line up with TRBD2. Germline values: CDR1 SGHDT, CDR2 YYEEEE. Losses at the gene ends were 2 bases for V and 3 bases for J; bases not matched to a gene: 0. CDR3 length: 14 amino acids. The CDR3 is CASSFSGSYNEQFF. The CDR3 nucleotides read TGTGCCAGCAGCTTTAGCGGGAGCTACAATGAGCAGTTCTTC.

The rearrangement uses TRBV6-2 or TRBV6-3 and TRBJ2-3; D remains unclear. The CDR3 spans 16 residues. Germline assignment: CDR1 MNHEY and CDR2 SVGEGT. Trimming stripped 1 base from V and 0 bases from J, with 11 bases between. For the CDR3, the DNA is TGTGCCAGCAGTTACTGGCGGTTTCCTAGCACAGATACGCAGTATTTT. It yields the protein CASSYWRFPSTDTQYF.

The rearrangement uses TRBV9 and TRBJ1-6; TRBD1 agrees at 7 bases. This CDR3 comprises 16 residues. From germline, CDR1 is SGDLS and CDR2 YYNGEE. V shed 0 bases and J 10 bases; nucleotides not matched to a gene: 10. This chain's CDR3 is CASSVGETQGGSPLHF. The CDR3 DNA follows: TGTGCCAGCAGCGTAGGCGAGACGCAGGGGGGCTCACCCCTCCACTTT. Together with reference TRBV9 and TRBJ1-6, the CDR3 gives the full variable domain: DSGVTQTPKHLITATGQRVTLRCSPRSGDLSVYWYQQSLDQGLQFLIQYYNGEERAKGNILERFSAQQFPDLHSELNLSSLELGDSALYFCASSVGETQGGSPLHFGNGTRLTVT.

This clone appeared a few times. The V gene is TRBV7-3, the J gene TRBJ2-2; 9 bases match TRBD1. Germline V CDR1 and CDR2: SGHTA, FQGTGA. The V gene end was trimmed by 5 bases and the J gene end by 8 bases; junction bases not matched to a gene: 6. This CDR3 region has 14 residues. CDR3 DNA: TGTGCCAGCAGCCCTACAGGGGGCTCTGGGGAGCTGTTTTTT. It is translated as CASSPTGGSGELFF.

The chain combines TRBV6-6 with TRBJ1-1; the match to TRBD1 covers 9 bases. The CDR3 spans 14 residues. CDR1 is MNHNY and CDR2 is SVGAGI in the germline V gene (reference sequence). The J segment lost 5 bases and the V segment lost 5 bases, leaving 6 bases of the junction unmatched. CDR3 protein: CASSKDRGRTEAFF. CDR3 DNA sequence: TGTGCCAGCAGTAAGGACAGGGGCAGAACTGAAGCTTTCTTT.

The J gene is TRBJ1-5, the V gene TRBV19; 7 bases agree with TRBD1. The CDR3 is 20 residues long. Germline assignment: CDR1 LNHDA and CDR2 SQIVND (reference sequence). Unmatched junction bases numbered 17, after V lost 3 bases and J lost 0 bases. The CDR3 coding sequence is TGTGCCAGTAGTATTTCCTTCACCGGGACAGCAAAGTATAGCAATCAGCCCCAGCATTTT. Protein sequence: CASSISFTGTAKYSNQPQHF. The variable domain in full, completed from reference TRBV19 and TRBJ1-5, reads DGGITQSPKYLFRKEGQNVTLSCEQNLNHDAMYWYRQDPGQGLRLIYYSQIVNDFQKGDIAEGYSVSREKKESFPLTVTSAQKNPTAFYLCASSISFTGTAKYSNQPQHFGDGTRLSIL.

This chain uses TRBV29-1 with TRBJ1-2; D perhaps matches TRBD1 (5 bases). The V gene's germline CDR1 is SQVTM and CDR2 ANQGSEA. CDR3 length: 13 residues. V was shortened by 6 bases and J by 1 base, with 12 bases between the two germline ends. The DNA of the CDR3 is TGCAGCGTCGGAACAGGATTTAACTATGGCTACACCTTC. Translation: CSVGTGFNYGYTF.

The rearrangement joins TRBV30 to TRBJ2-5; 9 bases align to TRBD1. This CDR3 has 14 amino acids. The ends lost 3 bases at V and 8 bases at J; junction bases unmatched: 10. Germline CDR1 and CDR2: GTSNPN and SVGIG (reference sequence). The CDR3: CAWRPGQGYGTQYF. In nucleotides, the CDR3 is TGTGCCTGGAGGCCGGGACAGGGCTATGGTACCCAGTACTTC.

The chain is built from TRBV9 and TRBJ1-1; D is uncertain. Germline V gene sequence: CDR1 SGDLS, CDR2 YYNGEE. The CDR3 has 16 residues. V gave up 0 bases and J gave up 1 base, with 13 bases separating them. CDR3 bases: TGTGCCAGCAGCGTAGCATCGTCTCGGGAGAACACTGAAGCTTTCTTT. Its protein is CASSVASSRENTEAFF. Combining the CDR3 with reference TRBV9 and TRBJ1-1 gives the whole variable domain DSGVTQTPKHLITATGQRVTLRCSPRSGDLSVYWYQQSLDQGLQFLIQYYNGEERAKGNILERFSAQQFPDLHSELNLSSLELGDSALYFCASSVASSRENTEAFFGQGTRLTVV.

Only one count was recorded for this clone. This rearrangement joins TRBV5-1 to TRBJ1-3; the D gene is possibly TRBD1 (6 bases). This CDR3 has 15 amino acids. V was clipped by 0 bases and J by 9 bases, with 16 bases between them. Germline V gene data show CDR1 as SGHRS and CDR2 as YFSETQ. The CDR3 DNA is TGCGCCAGCAGCTTGGATGGACAGTCGGAAAGCACCATATATTTT. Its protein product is CASSLDGQSESTIYF.

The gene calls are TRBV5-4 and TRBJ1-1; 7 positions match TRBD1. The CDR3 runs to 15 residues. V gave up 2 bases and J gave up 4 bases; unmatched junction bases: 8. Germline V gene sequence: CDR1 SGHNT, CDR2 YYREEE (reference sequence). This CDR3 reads CASSFTQGFGTEAFF. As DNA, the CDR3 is TGTGCCAGCAGCTTCACACAGGGGTTTGGCACTGAAGCTTTCTTT. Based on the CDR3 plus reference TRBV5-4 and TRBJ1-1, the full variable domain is ETGVTQSPTHLIKTRGQQVTLRCSSQSGHNTVSWYQQALGQGPQFIFQYYREEENGRGNFPPRFSGLQFPNYSSELNVNALELDDSALYLCASSFTQGFGTEAFFGQGTRLTVV.

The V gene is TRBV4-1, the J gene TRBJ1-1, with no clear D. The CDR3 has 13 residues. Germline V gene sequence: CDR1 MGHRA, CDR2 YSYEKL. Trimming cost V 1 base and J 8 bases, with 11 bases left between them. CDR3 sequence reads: CASSQAGGSEAFF. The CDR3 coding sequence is TGCGCCAGCAGCCAAGCCGGAGGCTCCGAAGCTTTCTTT.

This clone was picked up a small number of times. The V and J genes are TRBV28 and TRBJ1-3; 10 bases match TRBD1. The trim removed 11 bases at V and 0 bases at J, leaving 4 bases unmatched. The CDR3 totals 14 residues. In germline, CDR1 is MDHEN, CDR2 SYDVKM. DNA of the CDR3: TGTGCCGGACGGACAGGGGGCTCTGGAAACACCATATATTTT. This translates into CAGRTGGSGNTIYF.

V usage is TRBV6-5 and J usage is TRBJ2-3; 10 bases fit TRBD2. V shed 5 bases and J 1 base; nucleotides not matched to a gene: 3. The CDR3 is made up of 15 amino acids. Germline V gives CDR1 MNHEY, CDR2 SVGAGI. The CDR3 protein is CASSSGRAGTDTQYF. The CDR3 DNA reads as TGTGCCAGCAGTAGCGGGAGGGCCGGCACAGATACGCAGTATTTT.

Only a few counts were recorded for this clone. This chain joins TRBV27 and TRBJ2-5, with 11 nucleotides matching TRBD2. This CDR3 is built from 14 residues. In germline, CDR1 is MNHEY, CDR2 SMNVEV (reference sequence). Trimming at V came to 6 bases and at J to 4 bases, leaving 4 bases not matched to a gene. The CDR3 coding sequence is TGTGCCAGCAGAAGACTAGCGGGATCAGAGACCCAGTACTTC. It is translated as CASRRLAGSETQYF.

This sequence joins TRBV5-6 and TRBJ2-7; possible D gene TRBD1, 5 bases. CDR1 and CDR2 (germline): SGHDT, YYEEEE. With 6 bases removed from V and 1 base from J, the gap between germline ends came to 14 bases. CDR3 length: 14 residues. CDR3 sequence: CASTRRGISYEQYF. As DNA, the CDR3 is TGTGCCAGCACCCGAAGGGGCATTTCCTACGAGCAGTACTTC.

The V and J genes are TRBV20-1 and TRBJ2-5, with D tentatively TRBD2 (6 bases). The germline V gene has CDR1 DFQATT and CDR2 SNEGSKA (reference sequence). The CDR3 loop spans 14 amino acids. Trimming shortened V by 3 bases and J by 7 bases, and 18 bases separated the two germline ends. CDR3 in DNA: TGCAGTGCTAGTGGGGCCGGAACTAGCTGGACCCAGTACTTC. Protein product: CSASGAGTSWTQYF.